Described below is a single TCR beta chain sequence and its context. The target antigen is unknown. This entry is derived from a study of T-cell reconstitution after alpha-beta-depleted transplantation in children. Unique molecular identifiers featured in how the TCRbeta library was prepared. TCRdb used MiXCR to reprocess the PCR reads, holding one entry per CDR3 protein. The table records 250,000 or so distinct CDR3 sequences, more than 20% of them present only once. The CDR3 is 12 residues long. V lost 0 bases and J 9 bases, leaving 7 bases between the germline ends. Germline V gene sequence: CDR1 MDHEN, CDR2 SYDVKM. Study-level findings and limits: A year post-transplant, T-cell counts and diversity derived mostly from newly produced T cells.

The sequencing here drew on PBMCs, mostly from graft donor cells, taken 360 days after TCRalphabeta/CD19-depleted stem cell transplant. The chain joins TRBV28 to TRBJ2-3, with D unclear. The TCR sequence derives from a female patient aged 2 to 10 who had a stem cell transplant for congenital amegakaryocytic thrombocytopenia, so the T cells may come from the graft donor. CDR3: CASSLWQGTQYF. The CDR3 bases are TGTGCCAGCAGTTTATGGCAAGGGACGCAGTATTTT.